The table lists the clone carrying this TCR beta chain with many counts. The sample belongs to a study of blood T cells in healthy people across ages. Germline V gene data show CDR1 as SGHRS and CDR2 as YFSETQ. V dropped 3 bases and J dropped 6; count of bases not matched to a gene: 1. This CDR3 region has 12 residues. A second PCR of 7 to 11 cycles used a sample-barcoded 5' primer and a J-beta primer mix. TCRdb analysed the 5' RACE reads with MiXCR anew, one entry per CDR3 protein. Of 700,000 to 900,000 distinct CDR3 sequences listed, under 30% are singletons. This same sample was also part of a study on T cells of mothers and their children.

The rearrangement uses TRBV5-1 and TRBJ1-1, with 8 bases fitting TRBD1. This TCR came from a boy younger than 18 in good health. Sequencing input: blood. CDR3 nucleotides: TGCGCCAGCAGCTCGACAGGGGCTGAAGCTTTCTTT. Translated: CASSSTGAEAFF.